Each of the 20 T cell receptor beta chains below was sequenced from the same sample in a study of OX40 agonist ivuxolimab in advanced cancers. TCRdb keeps only in-frame clones here, not all; method: immunoSEQ multiplex PCR. The sample shows about 87,000 clones, roughly 83% of them seen only once. This sample comprised CD4+ or CD8+ T cells sorted from blood, obtained in a trial of the OX40 agonist ivuxolimab. All receptors come from an adult with an advanced solid tumor such as melanoma, head and neck, liver or kidney cancer.

V and J are TRBV21-1 and TRBJ1-4; the table's TRBD1 call for D was not verified on the DNA. TRBV21-1 is tagged as a pseudogene. The CDR3 runs to 19 residues. The CDR3 sequence: CASSKVTIGGGAGNEKLFF. CDR3 sequence (DNA): TGTGCCAGCAGCAAAGTTACGATCGGAGGGGGCGCCGGTAATGAAAAACTGTTTTTT.

J is TRBJ1-2 and V is TRBV13, with D possibly being TRBD1 (6 bases). Trimming pared 3 bases from V and 6 bases from J, leaving 14 bases between. This CDR3 region has 14 residues. The germline CDR1 and CDR2 sequences are PRHDT and FYEKMQ (reference sequence). In DNA, the CDR3 is TGTGCCAGCAGCTTGGGGCCGGGGGGCGATGGCTACACCTTC. Translating it yields CASSLGPGGDGYTF.

This chain uses TRBV4-1 with TRBJ2-2; D possibly corresponds to TRBD1 (5 bases). The CDR3 runs to 18 residues. Germline lookup yields CDR1 MGHRA and CDR2 YSYEKL. V lost 0 bases, J lost 0 bases, and 14 bases lay in between. CDR3 DNA sequence: TGCGCCAGCAGCCAAGACTACAACAGGCCCTCGAACACCGGGGAGCTGTTTTTT. This sequence encodes CASSQDYNRPSNTGELFF.

The V call is TRBV10-3, the J call TRBJ1-2; D might be TRBD1 (6 bases). CDR1 and CDR2 from the germline V gene are ENHRY and SYGVKD. The CDR3 is 16 amino acids. Between the trimmed V and J ends, which lost 11 bases and 0 bases, there was a span of 22 bases. CDR3 sequence: CASHFGQGPSNYGYTF. The CDR3 nucleotides are TGTGCCTCCCACTTCGGGCAGGGGCCTTCTAACTATGGCTACACCTTC.

The chain is built from TRBV9 and TRBJ1-4; perhaps TRBD1 as D (5 bases). V was pared by 4 bases and J by 3 bases, with 13 bases between. The germline gives CDR1 SGDLS, CDR2 YYNGEE. The CDR3 has 15 amino acids. CDR3 sequence: CASSLRDGSNEKLFF. The CDR3 coding sequence is TGTGCCAGCAGCCTAAGGGACGGATCTAATGAAAAACTGTTTTTT.

V is TRBV19 and J is TRBJ2-7; TRBD1 matches 7 bases. J lost 2 bases, V lost 5 bases, and 15 bases had no gene match. Germline V gene data show CDR1 as LNHDA and CDR2 as SQIVND (reference sequence). The CDR3 contains 17 residues. CDR3 in DNA: TGTGCCAGTAGTCCAGCCGAAGAAGGGACAGACGCCTACGAGCAGTACTTC. Protein product: CASSPAEEGTDAYEQYF. The full variable domain, in which reference TRBV19 and TRBJ2-7 provide the parts outside the CDR3, is DGGITQSPKYLFRKEGQNVTLSCEQNLNHDAMYWYRQDPGQGLRLIYYSQIVNDFQKGDIAEGYSVSREKKESFPLTVTSAQKNPTAFYLCASSPAEEGTDAYEQYFGPGTRLTVT.

The chain has TRBV19 and TRBJ2-7; 8 bases fit TRBD1. Germline V gene data show CDR1 as LNHDA and CDR2 as SQIVND (reference sequence). This CDR3 is 13 amino acids long. Trimming cost V 6 bases and J 2 bases; bases outside gene matches: 3. CDR3 loop: CASRDRDTYEQYF. DNA for the CDR3: TGTGCCAGTAGGGACAGGGATACCTACGAGCAGTACTTC.

The V call is TRBV5-4, the J call TRBJ1-1; D is ambiguous. CDR1 is SGHNT and CDR2 is YYREEE in the germline V gene (reference sequence). This CDR3 is 14 amino acids long. V was shortened by 2 bases and J by 2 bases, with 10 bases between the two germline ends. CDR3 region: CASSLTYRNTEAFF. As DNA, the CDR3 is TGTGCCAGCAGCTTAACCTATCGAAACACTGAAGCTTTCTTT.

The chain uses TRBV6-5 and TRBJ1-1; 8 positions agree with TRBD1. CDR3 length: 13 residues. V lost 6 bases to trimming and J lost 4 bases; unmatched junction nucleotides: 4. In germline, CDR1 is MNHEY, CDR2 SVGAGI. CDR3 loop: CASSRTGLTEAFF. CDR3 nucleotide sequence: TGTGCCAGCAGCCGGACAGGGCTCACTGAAGCTTTCTTT.

The chain employs TRBV18 and TRBJ2-7; possible D gene TRBD1, 5 bases. CDR1 KGHSH and CDR2 LQKENI come from the germline V gene. V shed 4 bases and J shed 6 bases, with 10 bases lying between them. The CDR3 totals 12 residues. This chain's CDR3 is CASSLDRGEQYF. The CDR3 nucleotides read TGTGCCAGCTCACTTGATAGGGGCGAGCAGTACTTC.

The chain links TRBV5-4 to TRBJ2-5, with D perhaps given as TRBD1 or TRBD2 (5 bases each). Between the trimmed V and J ends, which lost 3 bases and 4 bases, there was a span of 13 bases. From germline, CDR1 is SGHNT and CDR2 YYREEE (reference sequence). This CDR3 spans 14 amino acids. The CDR3 DNA reads TGTGCCAGCAGCTCCTCAGGGAGCGGAGAGACCCAGTACTTC. Amino acids: CASSSSGSGETQYF. The entire variable domain, with the rest obtained from reference TRBV5-4 and TRBJ2-5, is as follows: ETGVTQSPTHLIKTRGQQVTLRCSSQSGHNTVSWYQQALGQGPQFIFQYYREEENGRGNFPPRFSGLQFPNYSSELNVNALELDDSALYLCASSSSGSGETQYFGPGTRLLVL.

The chain uses TRBV19 and TRBJ2-2, with D unclear. Germline-derived CDR1 and CDR2 are LNHDA and SQIVND (reference sequence). The CDR3 contains 13 residues. V dropped 3 bases and J dropped 5 bases, with 7 bases sitting between them. The CDR3 reads CASSMKLTGELFF. DNA of the CDR3: TGTGCCAGTAGTATGAAGCTTACCGGGGAGCTGTTTTTT.

The rearrangement uses TRBV5-1 and TRBJ2-1; D unresolved. The CDR3 is 16 amino acids. V was pared by 4 bases and J by 2 bases, with 16 bases between. Germline V gene lookup returns CDR1 SGHRS and CDR2 YFSETQ. The CDR3 sequence: CASSAAARVTYNEQFF. CDR3 nucleotides: TGCGCCAGCAGCGCCGCTGCCCGGGTTACCTACAATGAGCAGTTCTTC. The full variable domain, completed using reference TRBV5-1 and TRBJ2-1, is KAGVTQTPRYLIKTRGQQVTLSCSPISGHRSVSWYQQTPGQGLQFLFEYFSETQRNKGNFPGRFSGRQFSNSRSEMNVSTLELGDSALYLCASSAAARVTYNEQFFGPGTRLTVL.

The CDR3 here is CASSEALQGRISRGYTF. CDR3 sequence (DNA): TGTGCCAGCAGTGAAGCGCTTCAGGGCAGGATAAGCCGCGGCTACACCTTC. The chain joins TRBV6-1 to TRBJ1-2; a possible D gene is TRBD1 (5 bases). Trimming took off 0 bases at V and 8 bases at J, with 22 bases between the two ends. Germline CDR1 MNHNS, CDR2 SASEGT. CDR3 length: 17 residues.

The rearrangement uses TRBV4-1 and TRBJ2-5, with 11 nucleotides matching TRBD2. With 0 bases clipped from V and 4 bases from J, the junction kept 1 base outside the gene matches. This CDR3 is 15 amino acids long. The germline CDR1 and CDR2 sequences are MGHRA and YSYEKL. For the CDR3, the DNA is TGCGCCAGCAGCCAAGAACTAGCGGGGGCAGAGACCCAGTACTTC. Amino acid sequence: CASSQELAGAETQYF.

J is TRBJ2-7 and V is TRBV6-5; tentatively, D is TRBD1 (5 bases). This CDR3 is 15 amino acids long. CDR1 and CDR2 from the germline V gene are MNHEY and SVGAGI. Trimming took 2 bases from V and 0 from J, leaving 11 bases between them. CDR3 nucleotides: TGTGCCAGCAGTTACCCCTCGACAGTCTCCTACGAGCAGTACTTC. Translated: CASSYPSTVSYEQYF.

CDR3 in DNA: TGCGCCAGCAGCTTGTTAACAGGTGTATCCTACGAGCAGTACTTC. Translation gives CASSLLTGVSYEQYF. The gene calls are TRBV5-1 and TRBJ2-7, with a tentative D call TRBD1 (5 bases). CDR1 SGHRS and CDR2 YFSETQ come from the germline V gene. The CDR3 is 15 residues long. V lost 1 base and J lost 1, with 12 bases in between. Supplemented by reference TRBV5-1 and TRBJ2-7, the full variable domain reads KAGVTQTPRYLIKTRGQQVTLSCSPISGHRSVSWYQQTPGQGLQFLFEYFSETQRNKGNFPGRFSGRQFSNSRSEMNVSTLELGDSALYLCASSLLTGVSYEQYFGPGTRLTVT.

This sequence joins TRBV6-5 and TRBJ1-4; D uncertain. Trimming removed 0 bases from V and 1 base from J, with 9 bases in between. The germline CDR1 and CDR2 sequences are MNHEY and SVGAGI. This CDR3 region has 16 residues. The CDR3 region has the DNA TGTGCCAGCAGTTACTCGATGGGAAGAACTAATGAAAAACTGTTTTTT. Its protein is CASSYSMGRTNEKLFF.

A single count supports this clone. V gene TRBV2 combines with J gene TRBJ2-2; TRBD1 agrees at 7 bases. Losses at the gene ends were 8 bases for V and 1 base for J; bases not matched to a gene: 4. Germline assignment: CDR1 SNHLY and CDR2 FYNNEI. The CDR3 is 14 amino acids. The chain's CDR3 is CASQDRLNTGELFF. CDR3 DNA sequence: TGTGCCAGCCAGGACAGGCTGAACACCGGGGAGCTGTTTTTT.

The V and J genes are TRBV2 and TRBJ2-3, with 9 bases that match TRBD2. This CDR3 has 16 residues. The ends lost 6 bases at V and 2 bases at J; junction bases unmatched: 9. Germline assignment: CDR1 SNHLY and CDR2 FYNNEI. The CDR3 loop is CASRRLAAGNTDTQYF. CDR3 in DNA: TGTGCCAGCAGGAGACTAGCGGCGGGGAACACAGATACGCAGTATTTT.